The 5 T cell receptor beta chains in this list originate from one sample, sequenced in a study of blood T cell repertoires in COVID-19. TCRdb's table, derived via immunoSEQ multiplex PCR, lists solely in-frame clones and lacks some. The sample lists 100,000 to 150,000 clones, roughly 84% seen once, with about 12% in the top ten. The sequenced material came from peripheral blood. The source of these receptors is a woman between 25 and 40 years old who had recovered from COVID-19.

V usage is TRBV5-4 and J usage is TRBJ1-4; possibly TRBD1 for D (5 bases). This CDR3 is 14 amino acids long. The ends were cut back, 4 bases at V and 8 bases at J, with 15 bases in the middle. Germline CDR1 and CDR2: SGHNT and YYREEE (reference sequence). The CDR3 DNA sequence: TGTGCCAGCAGCCAGGGCGGTATCAGAGAAAAACTGTTTTTT. Protein: CASSQGGIREKLFF. The full variable domain, completed using reference TRBV5-4 and TRBJ1-4, is ETGVTQSPTHLIKTRGQQVTLRCSSQSGHNTVSWYQQALGQGPQFIFQYYREEENGRGNFPPRFSGLQFPNYSSELNVNALELDDSALYLCASSQGGIREKLFFGSGTQLSVL.

The chain combines TRBV6-6 with TRBJ2-5; 13 bases line up with TRBD2. The CDR3 runs to 17 residues. V gave up 5 bases and J gave up 0 bases; unmatched junction bases: 6. Germline V lookup: CDR1 MNHNY, CDR2 SVGAGI (reference sequence). Written as DNA, the CDR3 is TGTGCCAGCAGTCCCGGGACTAGCGGGGAATACCAAGAGACCCAGTACTTC. Encoded protein: CASSPGTSGEYQETQYF.

The chain combines TRBV7-2 with TRBJ2-7; 8 nucleotides agree with TRBD1. CDR3 size: 15 residues. Germline V gene data show CDR1 as SGHTA and CDR2 as FQGNSA. After removal of 4 bases from V and 1 base from J, the junction contained 6 bases not matched to a gene. The CDR3 region has the DNA TGTGCCAGCAGCTCGAAGGACAGGGCGTCCTACGAGCAGTACTTC. It translates to CASSSKDRASYEQYF.

This chain joins TRBV6-1 and TRBJ2-7, with 11 bases matching TRBD1. V trimming: 0 bases; J trimming: 4 bases; junction bases outside the gene matches: 5. The germline V gene encodes CDR1 MNHNS and CDR2 SASEGT. The CDR3 spans 16 residues. The CDR3 DNA is TGTGCCAGCAGTGAAGCGGTTGGACAGGGGGCTTACGAGCAGTACTTC. It specifies CASSEAVGQGAYEQYF.

The V and J genes are TRBV5-4 and TRBJ1-4, with 10 bases lining up with TRBD1. Germline V lookup: CDR1 SGHNT, CDR2 YYREEE (reference sequence). This CDR3 has 15 residues. Losses at the gene ends were 4 bases for V and 7 bases for J; bases not matched to a gene: 7. CDR3 coding DNA: TGTGCCAGCAGCGTTAGGGGACAGGGGAGTGAAAAACTGTTTTTT. Its protein product is CASSVRGQGSEKLFF.